This section outlines one T cell receptor beta chain sequence together with its context. What it binds is not known. This specimen comes from a study of response to subunit inactivated influenza vaccine. Whole-study findings and limits: The authors suggested that few new T cells are recruited per seasonal influenza vaccination.

Using its own MiXCR run on the RT-PCR reads, TCRdb lists one record per CDR3 protein. Seen here are hundreds of thousands of distinct CDR3 sequences, roughly 8.2% observed once, and the top ten hold roughly 13%. Germline V CDR1 and CDR2: MNHEY, SVGAGI. This CDR3 comprises 15 residues. V shed 2 bases, J shed 9 bases, and the junction held 6 bases outside the gene matches. The receptor's source is a man between 50 and 70 years old who received an inactivated influenza vaccine. The rearrangement uses TRBV6-5 and TRBJ2-1; 11 bases agree with TRBD1. Sequencing was performed on PBMCs from blood, taken around 25 months after vaccination. DNA for the CDR3: TGTGCCAGCAGTTACGGGACAGGGGGAATTGCTGAGCAGTTCTTC. This translates into CASSYGTGGIAEQFF.